This T cell receptor (beta chain) was recovered during a study of CD8+ T cells in alopecia areata (dated by TCRdb to between 2018 and 2020). About the investigation overall: The treated patients, all with moderate-to-severe alopecia areata, were enrolled in an open-label pilot trial of oral tofacitinib given at 5 to 10 mg twice daily. Tofacitinib was administered for 6 to 18 months, and 6 months of follow-up off drug were then conducted to assess delayed response and recurrence. To study T cell clonal expansion in alopecia areata, the researchers applied high-throughput TCRbeta sequencing to both the C3H/HeJ mouse model and human patients. Scalp tissue and sorted CD4+ and CD8+ peripheral blood T cells from patchy and totalis/universalis alopecia areata patients and from healthy controls were covered by human TCRbeta sequencing. Tofacitinib-treated patients had biopsies at baseline and at 4 and 24 weeks of treatment, with a later scalp biopsy in several patients. Clonality in the scalp was compared among normal scalp (n=4), patchy alopecia areata scalp (n=8), and alopecia totalis/universalis scalp (n=8). RNA came from the PAXgene miRNA kit for fixed scalp, the miRNeasy kit for PBMCs, and the RNeasy kit for mouse skin. immunoSEQ multiplex PCR using 35 Vbeta forward primers and 13 Jbeta reverse primers was used to amplify TCRbeta CDR3 regions.

The CDR3 sequence holds 13 residues, the cysteine and phenylalanine included. This entry keeps only the CDR3 DNA: 39 bases, framed from base 1. Per the germline V gene (reference sequence), SEHNR is the CDR1 and FQNEAQ is the CDR2. V trim: 3 bases; J trim: 5 bases; unmatched bases: 0. Of note for this clone: Its binding antigen is unknown. Per-base quality was not reported, and no clone a single base away is much larger than it.

Library method: the immunoSEQ multiplex PCR assay. For TCR sequencing, RNA was extracted from every sample and reverse transcribed into cDNA to serve as template. SuperScript III was used for first-strand cDNA synthesis, primed with a 2:1 mix of oligo-dT and random hexamers. A synthetic immune receptor repertoire was used to gauge amplification bias, and whatever bias remained was removed computationally. As for the authors' bioinformatics: After raw reads were preprocessed to remove errors, the CDR3 was defined following IMGT conventions as running from the conserved cysteine to phenylalanine. Clonality was computed as 1 minus the Shannon entropy, with the entropy normalized by log2 of the number of productive unique TCRs. Whether each scalp clone was CD4 or CD8 was inferred by checking scalp TCRbeta sequences against the CD4 and CD8 repertoires from sorted blood. TCRdb limited this immuneACCESS table to in-frame rearrangements with V and J called. A share of clones is missing; checked studies link under half to unresolved V genes, and the rest is unexplained. The V and J calls and clone size come from that table; D and trimming were worked out from the DNA. This sample holds some 180,000 clones; roughly 60% were observed only once. Of the sample, 1.5% to 2% falls within the top ten clones.

The time point label of this sample denotes: baseline before oral tofacitinib. Lesional scalp punch biopsies and peripheral blood were obtained from alopecia areata patients. PBMCs were isolated by density centrifugation and stained for CD3, CD4 and CD8, and CD4+ and CD8+ T cells were sorted on a FACSAria. Paper-wide results and their limitations: TCR sequences shared between patients were less clear than in mice, possibly partly because of HLA diversity in the patient population. Higher clonality and more expanded CD8+ clones were observed in lesional scalp than in normal scalp, particularly in alopecia totalis/universalis, a finding suggestive of antigenic drive. Scalp TCR repertoire analysis is complicated because resident alphabeta T cells in normal human skin are also sequenced, whereas mouse skin is dominated by gammadelta T cells.

Material: CD4+ T cells sorted from blood, obtained at week 0. This TCR was sampled from a human donor with alopecia areata. This receptor chain uses TRBV7-9 and TRBJ2-4; 8 nucleotides in the junction match TRBD1. The DNA reads TGTGCCAGCAGCTTGACAGGGGAAAACATTCAGTACTTC. The encoded protein is CASSLTGENIQYF.